A selection of T cell receptor beta chains follows, all from one sample in a study of OX40 agonist ivuxolimab in advanced cancers. The method was immunoSEQ multiplex PCR; TCRdb's version includes in-frame clones alone and lacks a portion of them. The sample lists about 74,000 clones; approximately 84% were seen once. Here the sequenced sample was CD4+ or CD8+ T cells sorted from blood, taken in a trial of the OX40 agonist ivuxolimab. Every receptor here comes from an adult with an advanced solid tumor such as melanoma, head and neck, liver or kidney cancer. CDR3s include the opening cysteine and the closing phenylalanine or tryptophan. The order of the fields is V gene, clone size, J gene, D gene, CDR3 DNA, CDR3 protein. D genes are given only for firm matches. Clone size is stated in some rows and not others, as once, few, many or a class when expanded.

TRBV7-2,.,TRBJ1-2,.,TGTGCCAGCAGCTTAGGATTCAGGGGCAGAAACTATGGCTACACCTTC,CASSLGFRGRNYGYTF
TRBV19,.,TRBJ2-1,TRBD2,TGTGCCAGTAGTATAGGGGGAAGCGGGAGGGCGAACAATGAGCAGTTCTTC,CASSIGGSGRANNEQFF
TRBV28,.,TRBJ2-3,TRBD1,TGTGCCAGCAGTCCAGGGGACAGACGAACAGATACGCAGTATTTT,CASSPGDRRTDTQYF
TRBV5-1,.,TRBJ2-7,.,TGCGCCAGCAGCTTTCAAGTAGGTCTCGAGCAGTACTTC,CASSFQVGLEQYF
TRBV10-3,.,TRBJ1-5,.,TGTGCCATCAGTGAGTCGATTCAGCCCCAGCATTTT,CAISESIQPQHF
TRBV7-9,few,TRBJ1-2,.,TGTGCCAGCAGCTTCCGGGACGGTAACTATGGCTACACCTTC,CASSFRDGNYGYTF
TRBV7-2,.,TRBJ2-4,.,TGTGCCAGCAGCTTAGTGCGAAACATTCAGTACTTC,CASSLVRNIQYF
TRBV7-3,.,TRBJ2-3,.,TGTGCCAGCAGCTTAAGTCCAGCCCCAGATACGCAGTATTTT,CASSLSPAPDTQYF
TRBV9,.,TRBJ2-3,TRBD2,TGTGCCAGCAGCCCTTTTTTCCGGCGGGGGAAAATCACAGATACGCAGTATTTT,CASSPFFRRGKITDTQYF
TRBV28,.,TRBJ2-5,TRBD1,TGTGCCAGCAGCCCCGGGACAGGGGGCCGTAAAGAGACCCAGTACTTC,CASSPGTGGRKETQYF
TRBV30,.,TRBJ1-4,.,TGTGCCTGGAGTATGGGATGGAATAATGAAAAACTGTTTTTT,CAWSMGWNNEKLFF
TRBV6-6,.,TRBJ2-2,TRBD2,TGTGCCAGCAGCACTAGCGGGGGGGTCACCGGGGAGCTGTTTTTT,CASSTSGGVTGELFF
TRBV6-5,.,TRBJ2-5,TRBD2,TGTGCCAGCAGAAGGGACTACCGGGAGACCCAGTACTTC,CASRRDYRETQYF
TRBV5-8,.,TRBJ1-5,.,TGTGCCAGCAGCTTACGGATTCAGCCCCAGCATTTT,CASSLRIQPQHF
TRBV28,.,TRBJ2-1,.,TGTGCCAGCAAGGTGGGAGGGGGCTACAATGAGCAGTTCTTC,CASKVGGGYNEQFF
TRBV5-1,few,TRBJ2-3,.,TGCGCCGGCAGGCCGCGGCCGGGCACAGATACGCAGTATTTT,CAGRPRPGTDTQYF
TRBV20-1,.,TRBJ2-3,.,TGCAGTGCTAGAGATCAGCGGACGCAGTATTTT,CSARDQRTQYF
TRBV7-9,.,TRBJ2-7,TRBD1,TGTGCCAGCAGCTCTGGGAATACAGGGGCCTACGAGCAGTACTTC,CASSSGNTGAYEQYF
TRBV6-6,.,TRBJ2-6,.,TGTGCCAGCAGCCGGAGCTCTGGGGCCAACGTCCTGACTTTC,CASSRSSGANVLTF
TRBV2,.,TRBJ1-1,.,TGTGCCAGCAGCACAATCGGGGGAACTGAAGCTTTCTTT,CASSTIGGTEAFF
TRBV7-6,.,TRBJ2-3,.,TGTGCCAGCAGCTCGGGACTTTCCACAGATACGCAGTATTTT,CASSSGLSTDTQYF
TRBV28,once,TRBJ1-6,.,TGTGCCAGCAGGGACACCAATTCACCCCTCCACTTT,CASRDTNSPLHF
TRBV2,.,TRBJ2-5,TRBD2,TGTGCCAGCAGAACGCGGCGGGGGGGCCGCGAGACCCAGTACTTC,CASRTRRGGRETQYF
TRBV27,.,TRBJ1-2,.,TGTGCCAGCAGTTTTTTGGGGCAAGGCTACACCTTC,CASSFLGQGYTF
TRBV5-8,.,TRBJ1-5,.,TGTGCCAGCAGCTATTCGACAGGTAGCAATCAGCCCCAGCATTTT,CASSYSTGSNQPQHF
TRBV2,.,TRBJ2-7,TRBD2,TGTGCCAGCTTTGAGCGGGAGGCCTCCTACGAGCAGTACTTC,CASFEREASYEQYF
TRBV9,.,TRBJ1-4,.,TGTGCCAGCAGCGTAGCCCCTTCAACTAATGAAAAACTGTTTTTT,CASSVAPSTNEKLFF
TRBV19,.,TRBJ1-3,.,TGTGCCAGTCAAACCGACAGGTCTGGAAACACCATATATTTT,CASQTDRSGNTIYF
TRBV5-6,.,TRBJ2-7,TRBD1,TGTGCCAGCTCGCGTCAGGGGGCCTACGAGCAGTACTTC,CASSRQGAYEQYF
TRBV6-1,once,TRBJ1-1,.,TGTGCCAGCTCGGGAGTATGGGACACTGAAGCTTTCTTT,CASSGVWDTEAFF
TRBV6-5,.,TRBJ2-5,.,TGTGCCAGCAGTTACCACGAGGAGACCCAGTACTTC,CASSYHEETQYF
TRBV6-6,.,TRBJ2-2,TRBD1,TGTGCCAGCATTAACCGGGACAGGGGTTCGACCGGGGAGCTGTTTTTT,CASINRDRGSTGELFF
TRBV7-2,.,TRBJ2-7,.,TGTGCCAGCAGCCCCTCACAGGGTTCCTACGAGCAGTACTTC,CASSPSQGSYEQYF
TRBV5-5,.,TRBJ1-4,.,TGTGCCAGCAGCTCTCAAGGGCCGAGGGAAAAACTGTTTTTT,CASSSQGPREKLFF
TRBV4-2,.,TRBJ1-1,.,TGTGCCAGCAGAGTCAACGGGGACGGACAAGCTTTCTTT,CASRVNGDGQAFF